Below are 5 T cell receptor beta chains sequenced from a single sample in a study of blood T cell repertoires in COVID-19. Sequencing used immunoSEQ multiplex PCR; TCRdb keeps in-frame clones, though not all of them. The repertoire has about 35,000 clones, around 87% of them found once; the top ten carry approximately 47%. Sample: peripheral blood. The receptors were sampled from a human donor in a cohort sampled during active COVID-19.

The J gene is TRBJ2-7, the V gene TRBV5-6; D is perhaps TRBD1 (7 bases). The CDR3 has 15 residues. The germline CDR1 and CDR2 sequences are SGHDT and YYEEEE. V was cut by 6 bases and J by 2 bases, with 18 bases left in between. CDR3 in amino acids: CASTDSGGTPYEQYF. In nucleotides, the CDR3 is TGTGCCAGCACCGACTCAGGGGGGACTCCCTACGAGCAGTACTTC.

V gene TRBV6-5 combines with J gene TRBJ1-1; D ambiguous. CDR3 length: 14 amino acids. In germline, CDR1 is MNHEY, CDR2 SVGAGI. With 6 bases removed from V and 5 bases from J, the gap between germline ends came to 16 bases. The CDR3 loop reads CASSLQRPETEAFF. The CDR3 region has the DNA TGTGCCAGCAGCTTGCAACGGCCGGAGACTGAAGCTTTCTTT.

The rearrangement uses TRBV7-2 and TRBJ2-1; 8 bases fit TRBD2. Germline loops: CDR1 SGHTA, CDR2 FQGNSA. This CDR3 comprises 15 residues. V trimming: 1 base; J trimming: 7 bases; junction bases outside the gene matches: 6. CDR3 coding DNA: TGTGCCAGCAGCTTAGTAGCGGGGAGGGGGAATGAGCAGTTCTTC. Encoded protein: CASSLVAGRGNEQFF.

The rearrangement links TRBV4-3 to TRBJ2-2; TRBD1 is a possible D gene (6 bases). V lost 0 bases and J 4 bases, leaving 15 bases between the germline ends. The germline V gene encodes CDR1 LGHNA and CDR2 YSLEER. The length of the CDR3 is 17 residues. The CDR3 region is CASSQDVTQGRTGELFF. Written as DNA, the CDR3 is TGCGCCAGCAGCCAAGACGTGACGCAGGGGCGCACCGGGGAGCTGTTTTTT.

This clone appeared a single time. The CDR3 DNA reads as TGTGCCAGCAGCGCGGACAGGTCGGGACGGCCCCAGCATTTT. Translating gives CASSADRSGRPQHF. J is TRBJ1-5 and V is TRBV7-2, with 7 bases that match TRBD1. Germline V CDR1 and CDR2: SGHTA, FQGNSA. The CDR3 length is 14 residues. The J segment lost 9 bases and the V segment lost 5 bases, leaving 10 bases of the junction unmatched.